What follows are 22 T cell receptor beta chains derived from one specimen sequenced in a study of cytomegalovirus exposure and HLA in healthy donors. Using immunoSEQ multiplex PCR, the repertoire was profiled, and TCRdb retains in-frame clones only, with some absent. The table shows 20,000 to 25,000 clones, with 97% occurring only once. The specimen sequenced was PBMCs. These receptor sequences come from a man aged 25-45 years in good health and CMV-seropositive.

This chain uses TRBV7-3 with TRBJ2-7; TRBD2 aligns across 7 bases. The CDR3 spans 14 residues. Per germline, CDR1 SGHTA and CDR2 FQGTGA. Losses at the gene ends were 2 bases for V and 5 bases for J; bases not matched to a gene: 6. CDR3 in DNA: TGTGCCAGCAGCTTAGCGGGAGTAGGGAACGAGCAGTACTTC. Amino acid sequence: CASSLAGVGNEQYF.

V gene TRBV7-2 combines with J gene TRBJ2-1; D is ambiguous. Germline V gene lookup returns CDR1 SGHTA and CDR2 FQGNSA. This CDR3 has 13 residues. V dropped 6 bases and J dropped 2 bases, with 8 bases sitting between them. The CDR3 sequence is CASRSAAYNEQFF. CDR3 bases: TGTGCCAGCAGGTCCGCGGCCTACAATGAGCAGTTCTTC.

V usage is TRBV7-9 and J usage is TRBJ2-1, with 7 bases lining up with TRBD1. The CDR3 length is 15 residues. With V trimmed by 5 bases and J by 0 bases, 4 bases remained unmatched. Germline values: CDR1 SEHNR, CDR2 FQNEAQ (reference sequence). CDR3 DNA: TGTGCCAGCAGCCCGGACAGGCTCTCCTACAATGAGCAGTTCTTC. It translates to CASSPDRLSYNEQFF.

This clone appeared once. This sequence joins TRBV25-1 and TRBJ2-1, with 9 positions matching TRBD1. This CDR3 spans 16 amino acids. V gave up 2 bases and J gave up 8 bases; unmatched junction bases: 10. Germline V gives CDR1 MGHDK, CDR2 SYGVNS. The CDR3 DNA follows: TGTGCCAGCAGTGAACCATCCCGGGACAGGGTAGATGAGCAGTTCTTC. Translated: CASSEPSRDRVDEQFF.

The CDR3 nucleotides are TGTGCCAGCAGCTCGACCACAGGGAAACTTGAAGCTTTCTTT. This encodes CASSSTTGKLEAFF. The chain is built from TRBV7-8 and TRBJ1-1, with a weak D call TRBD1 (6 bases). CDR3 size: 14 residues. Germline CDR1 and CDR2: SGHVS and FQNEAQ. V dropped 4 bases and J dropped 7 bases, with 16 bases sitting between them.

The chain has TRBV18 and TRBJ2-5; tentatively, D is TRBD2 (5 bases). Trimming pared 6 bases from V and 2 bases from J, leaving 13 bases between. CDR3 length: 14 amino acids. Germline assignment: CDR1 KGHSH and CDR2 LQKENI. For the CDR3, the DNA is TGTGCCAGCTCCCGGAGCGGAATACAAGAGACCCAGTACTTC. It encodes CASSRSGIQETQYF.

This sequence joins TRBV28 and TRBJ2-1, with D tentatively TRBD1 (5 bases). The CDR3 totals 14 residues. V dropped 2 bases and J dropped 4 bases, with 9 bases sitting between them. Germline loops: CDR1 MDHEN, CDR2 SYDVKM. The CDR3 spells CASSLGASYNEQFF. The CDR3 DNA is TGTGCCAGCAGTTTAGGGGCCAGTTACAATGAGCAGTTCTTC.

The rearrangement links TRBV6-6 to TRBJ2-3, with 11 nucleotides matching TRBD2. The V gene end was trimmed by 2 bases and the J gene end by 8 bases; junction bases not matched to a gene: 3. The germline gives CDR1 MNHNY, CDR2 SVGAGI (reference sequence). The CDR3 has 14 amino acids. DNA for the CDR3: TGTGCCAGCAGTTACCTAGCGGGAGGTGGTACGCAGTATTTT. Translated, it gives CASSYLAGGGTQYF.

DNA of the CDR3: TGTGCCAGCAGTTTCAGCGTTTTTGCCACTGAAGCTTTCTTT. It codes for CASSFSVFATEAFF. This sequence joins TRBV27 and TRBJ1-1; D not certain. This CDR3 has 14 amino acids. Trimming took off 3 bases at V and 4 bases at J, with 12 bases between the two ends. Germline values: CDR1 MNHEY, CDR2 SMNVEV (reference sequence).

The chain recombines TRBV29-1 with TRBJ2-7; D is possibly TRBD2 (5 bases). Germline CDR1 reads SQVTM; CDR2 reads ANQGSEA. Trimming pared 4 bases from V and 2 bases from J, leaving 15 bases between. CDR3 length: 14 amino acids. The CDR3 DNA reads TGCAGCGTTGTCCCTGAGGGCATCACCTACGAGCAGTACTTC. This gives the protein CSVVPEGITYEQYF.

The V call is TRBV5-1, the J call TRBJ1-4; 8 bases align to TRBD1. Germline values: CDR1 SGHRS, CDR2 YFSETQ. The CDR3 is made up of 15 amino acids. V gave up 5 bases and J gave up 10 bases; unmatched junction bases: 13. As DNA, the CDR3 is TGCGCCAGCAGGCAGGACAGGGACCCCTTGGGAAAACTGTTTTTT. Translating it yields CASRQDRDPLGKLFF.

This rearrangement joins TRBV2 to TRBJ2-1; possibly TRBD2 for D (6 bases). CDR3 length: 14 amino acids. Germline V gene lookup returns CDR1 SNHLY and CDR2 FYNNEI. V lost 9 bases to trimming and J lost 3 bases, with 15 bases between them. CDR3 residues: CARRDPRGYNEQFF. The CDR3 DNA follows: TGTGCCAGGCGGGACCCCCGGGGCTACAATGAGCAGTTCTTC.

The chain combines TRBV6-5 with TRBJ2-2; D ambiguous. Germline V gene lookup returns CDR1 MNHEY and CDR2 SVGAGI. The CDR3 has 14 residues. V shed 5 bases and J shed 7 bases, with 14 bases lying between them. The CDR3 sequence is CASSLVHNHGELFF. The CDR3 bases are TGTGCCAGCAGTCTGGTACACAATCACGGGGAGCTGTTTTTT.

The V call is TRBV13, the J call TRBJ2-7, with 10 bases identical to TRBD2. Germline trimming cut 0 bases from V and 4 bases from J; bases unmatched to any gene: 6. CDR1 PRHDT and CDR2 FYEKMQ come from the germline V gene (reference sequence). This CDR3 is built from 16 residues. CDR3 protein: CASSLGPSGSGYEQYF. CDR3 in DNA: TGTGCCAGCAGCTTAGGTCCTAGCGGGAGTGGGTACGAGCAGTACTTC.

This chain connects TRBV27 to TRBJ2-4, with TRBD1 matching 7 bases. The CDR3 loop spans 13 amino acids. V lost 5 bases to trimming and J lost 10 bases; unmatched junction nucleotides: 8. Per the germline V gene, CDR1 is MNHEY and CDR2 is SMNVEV (reference sequence). The CDR3 protein is CASSPLRQGIQYF. In DNA form, the CDR3 reads TGTGCCAGCAGTCCCTTAAGACAGGGAATTCAGTACTTC.

The rearrangement joins TRBV2 to TRBJ1-5; 7 nucleotides match TRBD1. Unmatched junction bases numbered 19, after V lost 6 bases and J lost 5 bases. Germline CDR1 is SNHLY and CDR2 is FYNNEI. This CDR3 region has 18 residues. CDR3 sequence (DNA): TGTGCCAGCAGGGGAAAGGGAAAGGGGGCGAGTCGGTATCAGCCCCAGCATTTT. Its protein product is CASRGKGKGASRYQPQHF.

The chain recombines TRBV27 with TRBJ2-7; 8 bases align to TRBD1. The V segment lost 0 bases and the J segment 4 bases; nucleotides outside the gene matches: 8. CDR3 length equals 16 residues. CDR1 and CDR2 (germline): MNHEY, SMNVEV (reference sequence). DNA of the CDR3: TGTGCCAGCAGTTTATCGACGGCAGGGGGCGGATACGAGCAGTACTTC. As protein: CASSLSTAGGGYEQYF.

This chain connects TRBV28 to TRBJ2-3; D may be TRBD2 (6 bases). The CDR3 sequence is 14 residues long. Germline V gene data show CDR1 as MDHEN and CDR2 as SYDVKM. V was cut by 3 bases and J by 0 bases, with 7 bases left in between. The CDR3 here is CASSLLASTDTQYF. The CDR3 bases are TGTGCCAGCAGTTTGCTAGCGAGCACAGATACGCAGTATTTT. Full variable domain (rest looked up from reference TRBV28 and TRBJ2-3): DVKVTQSSRYLVKRTGEKVFLECVQDMDHENMFWYRQDPGLGLRLIYFSYDVKMKEKGDIPEGYSVSREKKERFSLILESASTNQTSMYLCASSLLASTDTQYFGPGTRLTVL.

This chain joins TRBV9 and TRBJ2-7; the match to TRBD2 covers 10 bases. V dropped 0 bases and J dropped 6; count of bases not matched to a gene: 9. This CDR3 comprises 16 residues. Germline V CDR1 and CDR2: SGDLS, YYNGEE. The CDR3 coding sequence is TGTGCCAGCAGCGTAGCACCGAGCGGGAGGGCCGGCGAGCAGTACTTC. Its protein is CASSVAPSGRAGEQYF.

This chain links TRBV7-3 with TRBJ1-1; D remains unclear. The V end was cut by 2 bases, the J end by 7 bases, with 8 bases between. Germline V gene lookup returns CDR1 SGHTA and CDR2 FQGTGA. The CDR3 has 12 residues. The CDR3 sequence: CASSLGLSEAFF. Here the CDR3 DNA reads TGTGCCAGCAGCTTAGGTCTAAGTGAAGCTTTCTTT.

This sequence joins TRBV7-9 and TRBJ1-4; the D is unclear. V was shortened by 2 bases and J by 1 base, with 8 bases between the two germline ends. Germline V gene lookup returns CDR1 SEHNR and CDR2 FQNEAQ (reference sequence). This CDR3 comprises 15 residues. CDR3 amino acids: CASSLPTGTNEKLFF. As DNA, the CDR3 is TGTGCCAGCAGCTTACCAACTGGAACTAATGAAAAACTGTTTTTT.

This sequence joins TRBV5-1 and TRBJ2-5; 9 positions agree with TRBD1. The CDR3 contains 13 residues. Germline V gene lookup returns CDR1 SGHRS and CDR2 YFSETQ. The V gene end was trimmed by 6 bases and the J gene end by 5 bases; junction bases not matched to a gene: 5. CDR3 sequence (DNA): TGCGCCAGCATGAGAGACAGGGGGGAGACCCAGTACTTC. Its protein product is CASMRDRGETQYF.